Presented here are 21 T cell receptor beta chains from one specimen sequenced in a study of cytomegalovirus exposure and HLA in healthy donors. This PCR relied on a set of 60 Vbeta primers and 13 Jbeta primers. Measured with immunoSEQ multiplex PCR; TCRdb has only the in-frame clones, and not every one. Of under 150,000 clones in the sample, over 80% were seen once. Sequenced sample: PBMCs. These receptors came from a middle-aged man in good health and CMV-seronegative.

The chain links TRBV19 to TRBJ2-7; D is ambiguous. Trimming left V 6 bases short and J 5 bases short, with 8 bases between. CDR1 and CDR2 from the germline V gene are LNHDA and SQIVND (reference sequence). The CDR3 contains 11 residues. CDR3 residues: CASRGYHEQYF. CDR3 bases: TGTGCCAGTAGGGGCTACCACGAGCAGTACTTC.

The chain joins TRBV5-4 to TRBJ1-1; TRBD1 matches 7 bases. V gave up 4 bases and J gave up 1 base; unmatched junction bases: 1. The CDR3 spans 13 residues. From germline, CDR1 is SGHNT and CDR2 YYREEE (reference sequence). CDR3 DNA: TGTGCCAGCAGCCGGACAGGGAACACTGAAGCTTTCTTT. Its translation: CASSRTGNTEAFF.

V is TRBV7-9 and J is TRBJ1-2; 10 nucleotides match TRBD1. V shed 4 bases, J shed 7 bases, and the junction held 9 bases outside the gene matches. CDR3 length equals 15 residues. CDR1 is SEHNR and CDR2 is FQNEAQ in the germline V gene (reference sequence). CDR3: CASSSLDRGLSGYTF. The DNA for the CDR3 is TGTGCCAGCAGCTCCCTCGACAGGGGGCTAAGTGGCTACACCTTC.

The chain couples TRBV28 to TRBJ2-7; 8 bases are shared with TRBD2. The V gene end was trimmed by 6 bases and the J gene end by 3 bases; junction bases not matched to a gene: 13. From germline, CDR1 is MDHEN and CDR2 SYDVKM. There are 16 residues in the CDR3. This CDR3 is CASSPRGGLVDYEQYF. In DNA, the CDR3 is TGTGCCAGCAGCCCCCGGGGGGGTCTGGTGGACTACGAGCAGTACTTC.

The chain joins TRBV30 to TRBJ2-7, with 7 bases fitting TRBD2. This CDR3 has 15 amino acids. The ends lost 1 base at V and 0 bases at J; junction bases unmatched: 6. Germline V CDR1 and CDR2: GTSNPN, SVGIG (reference sequence). The CDR3 DNA sequence: TGTGCCTGGAGTGGAGGGATAGCGGGCTCCTACGAGCAGTACTTC. It yields the protein CAWSGGIAGSYEQYF.

The rearrangement uses TRBV7-9 and TRBJ1-2, with a possible D match to TRBD1 (6 bases). The CDR3 contains 13 residues. The germline V gene has CDR1 SEHNR and CDR2 FQNEAQ (reference sequence). V lost 3 bases and J lost 8, with 13 bases in between. CDR3 coding DNA: TGTGCCAGCAGCTTCGAGGGGGGGCAAGGCTACACCTTC. It translates to CASSFEGGQGYTF.

The CDR3 nucleotides read TGTGCCAGCAGTTACCTCGAGTATGGCTACACCTTC. Translating it yields CASSYLEYGYTF. The V and J genes are TRBV6-5 and TRBJ1-2; D gene unclear. Germline CDR1 is MNHEY and CDR2 is SVGAGI. The CDR3 sequence is 12 residues long. V lost 2 bases and J 5 bases, leaving 6 bases between the germline ends.

In DNA, the CDR3 is TGTGCCAGCAGCGAGACAGGGGGCGGGATGGCAGAGCAGTACTTC. The encoded protein is CASSETGGGMAEQYF. The rearrangement uses TRBV9 and TRBJ2-7; 10 nucleotides match TRBD1. CDR3 length equals 15 residues. Germline values: CDR1 SGDLS, CDR2 YYNGEE. V was pared by 3 bases and J by 7 bases, with 10 bases of the junction left unmatched.

V is TRBV5-4 and J is TRBJ1-4; D might be TRBD1 (5 bases). The CDR3 extends over 15 amino acids. V lost 1 base and J 8 bases, leaving 15 bases between the germline ends. The V gene's germline CDR1 is SGHNT and CDR2 YYREEE (reference sequence). The chain's CDR3 is CASSLWGERLEKLFF. CDR3 nucleotide sequence: TGTGCCAGCAGCTTGTGGGGGGAGAGGCTAGAAAAACTGTTTTTT.

The V call is TRBV7-2, the J call TRBJ2-2, with 8 bases fitting TRBD1. From germline, CDR1 is SGHTA and CDR2 FQGNSA. The trim removed 5 bases at V and 4 bases at J, leaving 9 bases unmatched. The CDR3 length is 16 residues. DNA for the CDR3: TGTGCCAGCAGCCCCGGACAGGGTCTAACCACCGGGGAGCTGTTTTTT. Translating it yields CASSPGQGLTTGELFF.

This clone was detected once. This chain connects TRBV5-6 to TRBJ1-1; D possibly corresponds to TRBD1 (6 bases). Trimming took off 4 bases at V and 11 bases at J, with 30 bases between the two ends. Germline V gene lookup returns CDR1 SGHDT and CDR2 YYEEEE. This CDR3 contains 17 residues. The CDR3 bases are TGTGCCAGCAGCATGGGGGCCCTAGGGGGGGCCCGCATGATGGCTTTCTTT. It codes for CASSMGALGGARMMAFF.

To note about this clone: One junction end disagrees with the germline gene, perhaps due to a read error. V is TRBV7-7 and J is TRBJ2-2, with D possibly matching TRBD1 (5 bases). The CDR3 loop spans 16 amino acids. Germline-derived CDR1 and CDR2 are SSHAT and FNYEAQ (reference sequence). The CDR3 is CASSLTGTEQFGELFF. As DNA, the CDR3 is TGTGCTAGCAGCTTAACAGGAACCGAACAGTTCGGGGAGCTGTTTTTT. The entire variable domain, with the rest obtained from reference TRBV7-7 and TRBJ2-2, is as follows: GAGVSQSPRYKVTKRGQDVTLRCDPISSHATLYWYQQALGQGPEFLTYFNYEAQPDKSGLPSDRFSAERPEGSISTLTIQRTEQRDSAMYRCASSLTGTEQFGELFFGEGSRLTVL.

A word on this clone: Here the CDR3 omits its conserved ending phenylalanine or tryptophan, so a read error is the likely source. The genes are TRBV18 and TRBJ1-1; D is unresolved. This CDR3 has 14 residues. Germline V gene lookup returns CDR1 KGHSH and CDR2 LQKENI. V was trimmed by 2 bases and J by 2 bases, leaving 9 bases between them. The DNA of the CDR3 is TGTGCCAGCTCACCAATGGAGGGAAACACTGAAGCTTTCCTT. As protein: CASSPMEGNTEAFL.

V usage is TRBV28 and J usage is TRBJ1-2, with D tentatively TRBD1 (6 bases). Per germline, CDR1 MDHEN and CDR2 SYDVKM. The CDR3 is 14 residues long. Trimming left V 3 bases short and J 5 bases short, with 13 bases between. CDR3 region: CASSFRTEPYGYTF. The CDR3 DNA reads TGTGCCAGCAGTTTCCGGACAGAACCATATGGCTACACCTTC.

V usage is TRBV5-5 and J usage is TRBJ1-4, with TRBD1 matching over 7 bases. Trimming at V came to 4 bases and at J to 2 bases, leaving 2 bases not matched to a gene. CDR1 is SGHKS and CDR2 is YYEKEE in the germline V gene (reference sequence). The CDR3 covers 14 residues. As DNA, the CDR3 is TGTGCCAGCAGCCGGGACAGTACTAATGAAAAACTGTTTTTT. Amino acid sequence: CASSRDSTNEKLFF. The complete variable domain, with remaining parts taken from reference TRBV5-5 and TRBJ1-4, reads DAGVTQSPTHLIKTRGQQVTLRCSPISGHKSVSWYQQVLGQGPQFIFQYYEKEERGRGNFPDRFSARQFPNYSSELNVNALLLGDSALYLCASSRDSTNEKLFFGSGTQLSVL.

The chain employs TRBV29-1 and TRBJ2-2; 9 positions agree with TRBD1. The CDR3 runs to 13 residues. From germline, CDR1 is SQVTM and CDR2 ANQGSEA. With 3 bases clipped from V and 6 bases from J, the junction kept 2 bases outside the gene matches. Here the CDR3 reads CSVDRQGAGELFF. In DNA form, the CDR3 reads TGCAGCGTTGATCGACAGGGGGCCGGGGAGCTGTTTTTT.

This clone has only a few counts. CDR3 sequence (DNA): TGCGCCAGCAGCCGCCAAGTTGGGACAGGGTCCTCTGGAAACACCATATATTTT. Amino acids: CASSRQVGTGSSGNTIYF. The J gene is TRBJ1-3, the V gene TRBV4-3, with 9 bases aligning to TRBD1. V dropped 4 bases and J dropped 0; count of bases not matched to a gene: 10. Germline V gene lookup returns CDR1 LGHNA and CDR2 YSLEER. The CDR3 totals 18 residues.

This clone was seen only once. The chain employs TRBV5-4 and TRBJ1-2, with 7 bases lining up with TRBD1. V lost 4 bases to trimming and J lost 1 base; unmatched junction nucleotides: 1. Germline lookup yields CDR1 SGHNT and CDR2 YYREEE (reference sequence). The CDR3 covers 13 residues. The CDR3 here is CASSDRVNYGYTF. As DNA, the CDR3 is TGTGCCAGCAGCGACAGGGTTAACTATGGCTACACCTTC. Full variable domain (outside the CDR3, taken from reference TRBV5-4 and TRBJ1-2): ETGVTQSPTHLIKTRGQQVTLRCSSQSGHNTVSWYQQALGQGPQFIFQYYREEENGRGNFPPRFSGLQFPNYSSELNVNALELDDSALYLCASSDRVNYGYTFGSGTRLTVV.

This clone has a single count. Relative to the germline gene, one junction end is altered; a read error may explain this. V usage is TRBV7-9 and J usage is TRBJ1-1; D is undetermined. Germline lookup yields CDR1 SEHNR and CDR2 FQNEAQ (reference sequence). This CDR3 is 13 amino acids long. CDR3 nucleotides: TGTGCCGGCAGCCCTCGGAGTAACACTGAAGCTTTCTTT. It yields the protein CAGSPRSNTEAFF.

This clone showed up just a few times. The rearrangement links TRBV7-9 to TRBJ1-3; D is uncertain. Trimming removed 5 bases from V and 1 base from J, with 9 bases in between. Per germline, CDR1 SEHNR and CDR2 FQNEAQ (reference sequence). CDR3 length equals 14 residues. The DNA for the CDR3 is TGTGCCAGCAGCCTGGGCTTGTCTGGAAACACCATATATTTT. This gives the protein CASSLGLSGNTIYF.

J is TRBJ2-1 and V is TRBV5-6, with TRBD1 as a possible D gene (5 bases). The CDR3 has 15 amino acids. V was trimmed by 4 bases and J by 2 bases, leaving 13 bases between them. Germline CDR1 reads SGHDT; CDR2 reads YYEEEE. The DNA for the CDR3 is TGTGCCAGCAGCGGGGCTGGGATCCCCTACAATGAGCAGTTCTTC. The encoded protein is CASSGAGIPYNEQFF.